Listed here are 12 T cell receptor beta chains from one sample, sequenced in a study of shared clonotypes between healthy human individuals. The method was immunoSEQ multiplex PCR; TCRdb's version includes in-frame clones alone and lacks a portion of them. This table has over 400,000 clones, over 70% appearing once. Material: PBMCs. The receptor source for this set is a woman in her forties in good health. Some clones in this sample may be carry-over from other donors' samples.

Many counts were recorded for this clone. This sample includes further DNA sequences coding for the same CDR3. V usage is TRBV7-9 and J usage is TRBJ1-1; D is perhaps TRBD1 (5 bases). Germline values: CDR1 SEHNR, CDR2 FQNEAQ (reference sequence). The CDR3 spans 14 residues. Trimming pared 5 bases from V and 3 bases from J, leaving 13 bases between. The CDR3 DNA follows: TGTGCCAGCAGCCAGGGACTACGGCACACTGAAGCTTTCTTT. Residues: CASSQGLRHTEAFF.

The chain carries TRBV5-4 and TRBJ1-2; D not resolved. Trimming shortened V by 3 bases and J by 2 bases, and 11 bases separated the two germline ends. The CDR3 has 14 residues. Germline CDR1 is SGHNT and CDR2 is YYREEE (reference sequence). The CDR3 DNA reads TGTGCCAGCAGCTCTGGACGGGCGAACTATGGCTACACCTTC. Encoded protein: CASSSGRANYGYTF. The variable domain in full, completed from reference TRBV5-4 and TRBJ1-2, reads ETGVTQSPTHLIKTRGQQVTLRCSSQSGHNTVSWYQQALGQGPQFIFQYYREEENGRGNFPPRFSGLQFPNYSSELNVNALELDDSALYLCASSSGRANYGYTFGSGTRLTVV.

As concerns this clone: This is likely an artifact of a read error, given a far larger clone one base away. The chain joins TRBV30 to TRBJ1-5, with 9 nucleotides matching TRBD1. The CDR3 totals 14 residues. The germline V gene encodes CDR1 GTSNPN and CDR2 SVGIG (reference sequence). With 1 base clipped from V and 4 bases from J, the junction kept 2 bases outside the gene matches. The chain's CDR3 is CAWSAQGANQPQHF. Here the CDR3 DNA reads TGTGCCTGGAGTGCACAGGGGGCGAATCAGCCCCAGCATTTT.

The gene calls are TRBV28 and TRBJ2-5; 7 bases fit TRBD1. V lost 5 bases, J lost 4 bases, and 7 bases stayed unmatched. Germline CDR1 MDHEN, CDR2 SYDVKM. The CDR3 totals 14 residues. This CDR3 reads CASSQSGQAETQYF. In DNA, the CDR3 is TGTGCCAGCAGTCAAAGCGGACAGGCAGAGACCCAGTACTTC.

The chain has TRBV4-2 and TRBJ2-1, with D tentatively TRBD1 (5 bases). The CDR3 contains 13 residues. The V gene lost 0 bases and the J gene lost 13 bases, with 13 bases spanning the gap. The V gene's germline CDR1 is LGHNA and CDR2 YNFKEQ. CDR3 region: CASSQESRQGQFF. The DNA of the CDR3 is TGTGCCAGCAGCCAAGAATCCCGCCAGGGTCAGTTCTTC.

The chain carries TRBV15 and TRBJ2-1; 9 bases agree with TRBD2. The V gene end was trimmed by 0 bases and the J gene end by 9 bases; junction bases not matched to a gene: 6. The germline gives CDR1 LNHNV, CDR2 YYDKDF (reference sequence). CDR3 size: 15 residues. The CDR3 region is CATSRDWTSEVEQFF. CDR3 in DNA: TGTGCCACCAGCAGAGACTGGACTAGCGAGGTTGAGCAGTTCTTC. The full variable domain, rest sourced from reference TRBV15 and TRBJ2-1, is DAMVIQNPRYQVTQFGKPVTLSCSQTLNHNVMYWYQQKSSQAPKLLFHYYDKDFNNEADTPDNFQSRRPNTSFCFLDIRSPGLGDTAMYLCATSRDWTSEVEQFFGPGTRLTVL.

The rearrangement uses TRBV6-5 and TRBJ2-5, with 9 bases matching TRBD1. The CDR3 consists of 15 residues. Unmatched junction bases numbered 4, after V lost 2 bases and J lost 3 bases. Germline V gives CDR1 MNHEY, CDR2 SVGAGI. The CDR3 DNA is TGTGCCAGCAGTTACCGACAGGGGGTAGAAGAGACCCAGTACTTC. Its protein product is CASSYRQGVEETQYF.

The chain is built from TRBV28 and TRBJ2-7, with D hard to call. Germline-derived CDR1 and CDR2 are MDHEN and SYDVKM. Between the trimmed V and J ends, which lost 8 bases and 4 bases, there was a span of 9 bases. The CDR3 sequence is 11 residues long. The CDR3 DNA is TGTGCCAGCGGGTACGTTTACGAGCAGTACTTC. Its protein is CASGYVYEQYF. Complete variable domain (other parts from reference TRBV28 and TRBJ2-7): DVKVTQSSRYLVKRTGEKVFLECVQDMDHENMFWYRQDPGLGLRLIYFSYDVKMKEKGDIPEGYSVSREKKERFSLILESASTNQTSMYLCASGYVYEQYFGPGTRLTVT.

The DNA for the CDR3 is TGTGCCAGCTCACCACCTAGCGGGGTGGCAGATACGCAGTATTTT. As protein: CASSPPSGVADTQYF. The rearrangement joins TRBV18 to TRBJ2-3; 8 nucleotides line up with TRBD2. Germline CDR1 is KGHSH and CDR2 is LQKENI. V gave up 0 bases and J gave up 4 bases; unmatched junction bases: 3. The CDR3 is made up of 15 amino acids.

This chain links TRBV5-1 with TRBJ2-5, with D uncertain. CDR3 length equals 13 residues. The V end lost 4 bases, the J end lost 4 bases, and 11 bases lay between the germline ends. The germline CDR1 and CDR2 sequences are SGHRS and YFSETQ. CDR3: CASSQVNLETQYF. Written as DNA, the CDR3 is TGCGCCAGCAGCCAGGTGAACCTAGAGACCCAGTACTTC.

The V gene is TRBV27, the J gene TRBJ1-4; perhaps TRBD1 as D (5 bases). Germline lookup yields CDR1 MNHEY and CDR2 SMNVEV (reference sequence). Trimming left V 3 bases short and J 8 bases short, with 10 bases between. This CDR3 spans 13 amino acids. The CDR3 DNA reads TGTGCCAGCAGTTTGGTGGGGCACGAAAAACTGTTTTTT. Translated, it gives CASSLVGHEKLFF.

This chain joins TRBV11-3 and TRBJ2-1, with TRBD1 matching 7 bases. This CDR3 is built from 15 residues. CDR1 and CDR2 (germline): SGHNT, YENEEA. J was trimmed by 2 bases and V by 3 bases; bases with no gene match: 4. DNA for the CDR3: TGTGCCAGCAGCTTCAGGGACAGTGCCTACAATGAGCAGTTCTTC. Amino acids: CASSFRDSAYNEQFF.